This T cell receptor (beta chain) was identified in a study of blood T cell repertoires in COVID-19. Unmatched junction bases numbered 10, after V lost 3 bases and J lost 4 bases. Looked up from germline, CDR1 is SGHRS and CDR2 is YFSETQ. The length of the CDR3 is 15 residues. This table comes from immunoSEQ multiplex PCR, and its TCRdb copy is limited to in-frame clones, with some not included. The sample has about 180,000 clones; 78% are singletons. The cohort comprised adults aged roughly 18 to 90 years residing in approximately 25 US areas. Categorization into cohorts depended on clinical history that participants reported.

The V and J genes are TRBV5-1 and TRBJ2-7; 7 nucleotides agree with TRBD2. The sample comprised PBMCs or T cells enriched from blood (not recorded which). The TCR originated in a woman aged 45-59 years who had recovered from COVID-19. The CDR3 protein is CASSWSGQGGYEQYF. The DNA of the CDR3 is TGCGCCAGCAGCTGGTCGGGGCAGGGAGGGTACGAGCAGTACTTC.